This T cell receptor beta chain was documented in a study of T cell responses to AZD1222 COVID-19 vaccine. CDR3 length: 16 residues. Looked up from germline, CDR1 is SGHNT and CDR2 is YYREEE (reference sequence). Trimming left V 0 bases short and J 4 bases short, with 15 bases between. The data were produced by immunoSEQ multiplex PCR, yet TCRdb's version contains in-frame clones alone and is incomplete. The data hold roughly 100,000 clones, with 70% to 90% observed a single time. This clone was counted a few times. The target antigen is unknown. Findings and caveats of the study: White British ancestry dominated among donors, who included more females, and clonal diversity was possibly underestimated. Just a handful of AZD1222 recipients tested seropositive at baseline.

This chain links TRBV5-4 with TRBJ2-3; D gene unclear. The source is an adult in good health. This sample comprised peripheral blood, obtained on day 0 of AZD1222 vaccination. CDR3 loop: CASSLEGPRLADTQYF. For the CDR3, the DNA is TGTGCCAGCAGCTTGGAAGGACCCCGTCTGGCAGATACGCAGTATTTT.